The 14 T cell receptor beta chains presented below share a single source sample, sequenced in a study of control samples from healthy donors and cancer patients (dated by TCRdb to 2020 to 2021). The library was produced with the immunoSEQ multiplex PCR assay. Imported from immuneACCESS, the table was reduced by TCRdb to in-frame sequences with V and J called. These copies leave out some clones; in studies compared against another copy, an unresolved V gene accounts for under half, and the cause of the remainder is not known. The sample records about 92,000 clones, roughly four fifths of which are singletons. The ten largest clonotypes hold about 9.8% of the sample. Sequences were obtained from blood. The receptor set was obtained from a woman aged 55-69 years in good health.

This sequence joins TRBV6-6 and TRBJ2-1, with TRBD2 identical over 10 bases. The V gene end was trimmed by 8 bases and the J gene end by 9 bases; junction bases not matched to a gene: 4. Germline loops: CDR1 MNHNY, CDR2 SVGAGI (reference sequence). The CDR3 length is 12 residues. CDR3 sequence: CASGGTSVEQFF. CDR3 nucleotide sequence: TGTGCCAGCGGGGGGACTAGCGTTGAGCAGTTCTTC.

CDR3 residues: CASRLAGANEQFF. The CDR3 DNA is TGTGCCAGCAGACTAGCGGGAGCCAATGAGCAGTTCTTC. The V gene is TRBV28, the J gene TRBJ2-1; TRBD2 agrees at 11 bases. This CDR3 spans 13 amino acids. V was clipped by 6 bases and J by 6 bases; unmatched bases: 1. Germline CDR1 MDHEN, CDR2 SYDVKM.

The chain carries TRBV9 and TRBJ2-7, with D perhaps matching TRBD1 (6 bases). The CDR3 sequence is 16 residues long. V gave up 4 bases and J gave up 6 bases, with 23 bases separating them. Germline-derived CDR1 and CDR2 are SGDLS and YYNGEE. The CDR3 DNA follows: TGTGCCAGCAGCCCCCCACTAGGGGGAACCCCGGGCGAGCAGTACTTC. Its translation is CASSPPLGGTPGEQYF.

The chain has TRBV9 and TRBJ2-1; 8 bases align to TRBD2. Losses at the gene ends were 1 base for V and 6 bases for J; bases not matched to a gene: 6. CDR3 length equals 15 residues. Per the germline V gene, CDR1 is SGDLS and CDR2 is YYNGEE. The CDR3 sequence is CASSVTGGAGNEQFF. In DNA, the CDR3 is TGTGCCAGCAGCGTAACCGGGGGGGCAGGCAATGAGCAGTTCTTC.

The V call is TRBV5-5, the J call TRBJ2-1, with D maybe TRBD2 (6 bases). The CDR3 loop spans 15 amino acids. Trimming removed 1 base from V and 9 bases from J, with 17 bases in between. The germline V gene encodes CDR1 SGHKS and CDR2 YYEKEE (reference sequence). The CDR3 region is CASSLTTAGGPEQFF. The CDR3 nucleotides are TGTGCCAGCAGCTTGACCACCGCCGGGGGACCTGAGCAGTTCTTC.

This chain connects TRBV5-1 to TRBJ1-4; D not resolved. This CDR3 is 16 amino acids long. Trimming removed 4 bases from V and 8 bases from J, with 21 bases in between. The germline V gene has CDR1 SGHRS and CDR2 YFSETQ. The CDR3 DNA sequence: TGCGCCAGCAGCCGCCTAATGAGCCTCGGAGTAGAAAAACTGTTTTTT. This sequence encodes CASSRLMSLGVEKLFF.

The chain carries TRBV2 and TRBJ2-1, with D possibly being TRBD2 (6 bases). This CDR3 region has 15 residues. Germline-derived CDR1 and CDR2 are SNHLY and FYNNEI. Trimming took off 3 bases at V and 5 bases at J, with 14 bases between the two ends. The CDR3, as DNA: TGTGCCAGCAGTGACGGCGGGATCACCCACAATGAGCAGTTCTTC. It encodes CASSDGGITHNEQFF.

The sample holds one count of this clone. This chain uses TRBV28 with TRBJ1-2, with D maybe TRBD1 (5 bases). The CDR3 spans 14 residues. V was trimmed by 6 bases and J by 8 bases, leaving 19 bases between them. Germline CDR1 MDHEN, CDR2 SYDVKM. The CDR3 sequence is CASRQDGSMEGYTF. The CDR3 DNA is TGTGCCAGCAGACAGGACGGTTCTATGGAGGGCTACACCTTC.

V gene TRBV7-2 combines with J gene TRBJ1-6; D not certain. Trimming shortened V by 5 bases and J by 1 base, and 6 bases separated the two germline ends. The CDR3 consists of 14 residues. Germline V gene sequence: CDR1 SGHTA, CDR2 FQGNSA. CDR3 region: CASSQLSYNSPLHF. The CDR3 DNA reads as TGTGCCAGCAGCCAATTGTCCTATAATTCACCCCTCCACTTT.

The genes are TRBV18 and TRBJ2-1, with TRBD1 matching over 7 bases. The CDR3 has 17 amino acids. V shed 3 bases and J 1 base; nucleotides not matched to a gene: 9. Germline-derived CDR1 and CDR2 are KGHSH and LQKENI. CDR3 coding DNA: TGTGCCAGCTCACCGGGCAACAGGGGCTTGTCCTACAATGAGCAGTTCTTC. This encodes CASSPGNRGLSYNEQFF. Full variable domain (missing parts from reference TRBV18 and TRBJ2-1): NAGVMQNPRHLVRRRGQEARLRCSPMKGHSHVYWYRQLPEEGLKFMVYLQKENIIDESGMPKERFSAEFPKEGPSILRIQQVVRGDSAAYFCASSPGNRGLSYNEQFFGPGTRLTVL.

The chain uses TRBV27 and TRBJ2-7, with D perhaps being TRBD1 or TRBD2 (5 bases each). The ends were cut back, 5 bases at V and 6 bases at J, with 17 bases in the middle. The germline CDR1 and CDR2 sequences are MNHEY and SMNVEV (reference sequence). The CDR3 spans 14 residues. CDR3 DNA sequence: TGTGCCAGCAGTCCTCGTTCGGGGCGGAGCGAGCAGTACTTC. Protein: CASSPRSGRSEQYF.

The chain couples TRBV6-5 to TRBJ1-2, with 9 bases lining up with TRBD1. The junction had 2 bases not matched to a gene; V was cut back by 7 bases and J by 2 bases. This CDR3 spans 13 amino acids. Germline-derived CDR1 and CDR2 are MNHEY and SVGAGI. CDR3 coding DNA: TGTGCCAGCATTGGGACAGGGAACTATGGCTACACCTTC. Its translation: CASIGTGNYGYTF.

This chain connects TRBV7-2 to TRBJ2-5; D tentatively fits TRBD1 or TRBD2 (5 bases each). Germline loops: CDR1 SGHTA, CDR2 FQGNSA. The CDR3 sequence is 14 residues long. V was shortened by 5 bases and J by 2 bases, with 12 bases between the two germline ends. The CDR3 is CASSPSWGQETQYF. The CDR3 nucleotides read TGTGCCAGCAGCCCGAGTTGGGGGCAAGAGACCCAGTACTTC.

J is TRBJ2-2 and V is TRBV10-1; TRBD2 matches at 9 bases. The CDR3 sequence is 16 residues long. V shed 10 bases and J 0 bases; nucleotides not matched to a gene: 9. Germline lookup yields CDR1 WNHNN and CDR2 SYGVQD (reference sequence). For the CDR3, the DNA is TGCGCCACCCCCCGGCTAGCGGGATCGAACACCGGGGAGCTGTTTTTT. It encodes CATPRLAGSNTGELFF.